These 17 T cell receptor beta chains came from one sample sequenced in a study of blood T cell repertoires in COVID-19. The method was immunoSEQ multiplex PCR; TCRdb's version includes in-frame clones alone and lacks a portion of them. Among 150,000 to 200,000 clones, approximately 88% were seen once, and the ten largest hold roughly 3.7%. The sample was peripheral blood. The receptor source for this set is a woman aged 25-40 years with acute or convalescent COVID-19.

The V gene is TRBV7-9, the J gene TRBJ2-5; D may be TRBD2 (6 bases). This CDR3 is built from 14 residues. V shed 5 bases and J shed 3 bases, with 13 bases lying between them. CDR1 SEHNR and CDR2 FQNEAQ come from the germline V gene (reference sequence). The CDR3 sequence: CASSKGPGEETQYF. CDR3 DNA: TGTGCCAGCAGCAAAGGCCCGGGAGAAGAGACCCAGTACTTC.

The CDR3 coding sequence is TGTGCCAGCAGCTCCACTGCCTACAATGAGCAGTTCTTC. Encoded protein: CASSSTAYNEQFF. V and J are TRBV3-1 (or the pseudogene TRBV3-2) and TRBJ2-1; D is unresolved. The CDR3 extends over 13 amino acids. V shed 5 bases and J shed 2 bases, with 7 bases lying between them. Germline V lookup: CDR1 LGHDT, CDR2 YNNKEL (reference sequence).

The V and J genes are TRBV18 and TRBJ2-5; TRBD2 agrees at 7 bases. V lost 3 bases and J lost 1; bases outside the gene matches: 5. CDR3 length: 15 residues. Per the germline V gene, CDR1 is KGHSH and CDR2 is LQKENI. CDR3 protein: CASSPPGLGQETQYF. CDR3 nucleotide sequence: TGTGCCAGCTCACCTCCAGGACTAGGCCAAGAGACCCAGTACTTC.

This rearrangement joins TRBV3-1 (or the pseudogene TRBV3-2) to TRBJ1-6, with D maybe TRBD1 (5 bases). Germline CDR1 and CDR2: LGHDT and YNNKEL (reference sequence). Trimming removed 5 bases from V and 10 bases from J, with 15 bases in between. The length of the CDR3 is 14 residues. This CDR3 is CASSLTPGESPLHF. In DNA, the CDR3 is TGTGCCAGCAGCTTAACCCCGGGGGAATCACCCCTCCACTTT.

This chain connects TRBV20-1 to TRBJ2-1; D might be TRBD2 (5 bases). Germline V lookup: CDR1 DFQATT, CDR2 SNEGSKA (reference sequence). CDR3 length: 11 amino acids. V lost 6 bases, J lost 8 bases, and 11 bases lay in between. CDR3 loop: CSAETTDEQFF. The CDR3 region has the DNA TGCAGTGCAGAGACTACCGATGAGCAGTTCTTC.

This chain uses TRBV6-5 with TRBJ2-2; perhaps TRBD2 as D (5 bases). This CDR3 is 13 amino acids long. Germline CDR1 is MNHEY and CDR2 is SVGAGI. Trimming cost V 6 bases and J 8 bases, with 13 bases left between them. The CDR3 sequence is CASSRTVTGELFF. CDR3 sequence (DNA): TGTGCCAGCAGCCGGACTGTCACGGGGGAGCTGTTTTTT.

This chain links TRBV5-1 with TRBJ1-2; D might be TRBD1 (6 bases). CDR1 SGHRS and CDR2 YFSETQ come from the germline V gene. CDR3 length: 12 amino acids. With 4 bases removed from V and 8 bases from J, the gap between germline ends came to 12 bases. CDR3 DNA sequence: TGCGCCAGCAGCACCCAGGGGTTGGGCTACACCTTC. It yields the protein CASSTQGLGYTF.

V is TRBV27 and J is TRBJ1-1, with D possibly TRBD1 on 5 matching bases. Between the trimmed V and J ends, which lost 6 bases and 6 bases, there was a span of 14 bases. The V gene's germline CDR1 is MNHEY and CDR2 SMNVEV (reference sequence). CDR3 size: 13 residues. The CDR3 bases are TGTGCCAGCAGGTCCGGACATCGCCCTGAAGCTTTCTTT. The encoded protein is CASRSGHRPEAFF.

Only a few counts were recorded for this clone. DNA of the CDR3: TGTGCCAGCAGCCATGGAGGGAGGGCAGATATCTCTGGGGCCAACGTCCTGACTTTC. Protein sequence: CASSHGGRADISGANVLTF. The chain is built from TRBV7-9 and TRBJ2-6, with 7 bases identical to TRBD2. The junction had 13 bases not matched to a gene; V was cut back by 5 bases and J by 0 bases. The V gene's germline CDR1 is SEHNR and CDR2 FQNEAQ (reference sequence). The CDR3 totals 19 residues.

V usage is TRBV7-2 and J usage is TRBJ1-5; D uncertain. V was clipped by 3 bases and J by 4 bases, with 13 bases between them. Germline V lookup: CDR1 SGHTA, CDR2 FQGNSA. This CDR3 region has 15 residues. CDR3 DNA: TGTGCCAGCAGCTTTAGGCGGCCCAAAAATCAGCCCCAGCATTTT. It encodes CASSFRRPKNQPQHF.

V and J are TRBV6-1 and TRBJ2-3; 7 nucleotides match TRBD2. The trim removed 2 bases at V and 3 bases at J, leaving 8 bases unmatched. Germline values: CDR1 MNHNS, CDR2 SASEGT. The CDR3 is 16 residues long. This chain's CDR3 is CASSENSAGVTDTQYF. The DNA for the CDR3 is TGTGCCAGCAGTGAAAACTCTGCGGGAGTGACAGATACGCAGTATTTT.

The sample holds one count of this clone. This chain uses TRBV5-4 with TRBJ2-7; D is perhaps TRBD2 (5 bases). The CDR3 has 13 amino acids. CDR1 SGHNT and CDR2 YYREEE come from the germline V gene (reference sequence). The V end was cut by 4 bases, the J end by 6 bases, with 14 bases between. For the CDR3, the DNA is TGTGCCAGCAGCCAATCTATAGGGAGCGAGCAGTACTTC. Protein: CASSQSIGSEQYF. Full variable domain (remainder filled in from reference TRBV5-4 and TRBJ2-7): ETGVTQSPTHLIKTRGQQVTLRCSSQSGHNTVSWYQQALGQGPQFIFQYYREEENGRGNFPPRFSGLQFPNYSSELNVNALELDDSALYLCASSQSIGSEQYFGPGTRLTVT.

The J gene is TRBJ2-1, the V gene TRBV7-8; D unclear. The CDR3 is 15 residues long. The ends were cut back, 1 base at V and 5 bases at J, with 12 bases in the middle. Germline V lookup: CDR1 SGHVS, CDR2 FQNEAQ. The CDR3 is CASSLVPGYDNEQFF. CDR3 coding DNA: TGTGCCAGCAGCTTAGTCCCGGGTTACGACAATGAGCAGTTCTTC.

This clone showed up just once. The genes are TRBV29-1 and TRBJ1-2; D perhaps matches TRBD1 (6 bases). CDR1 SQVTM and CDR2 ANQGSEA come from the germline V gene. The germline V and J ends were trimmed by 7 bases and 2 bases, with 14 bases remaining between them. The CDR3 extends over 13 amino acids. The CDR3 here is CSALGGANYGYTF. The CDR3 region has the DNA TGCAGCGCCCTAGGGGGAGCGAACTATGGCTACACCTTC.

V and J are TRBV6-5 and TRBJ2-2, with 9 nucleotides matching TRBD1. Germline V gene lookup returns CDR1 MNHEY and CDR2 SVGAGI. The J segment lost 5 bases and the V segment lost 2 bases, leaving 3 bases of the junction unmatched. The CDR3 spans 15 residues. The CDR3 protein is CASSYRTGVTGELFF. Here the CDR3 DNA reads TGTGCCAGCAGTTACCGGACAGGGGTGACCGGGGAGCTGTTTTTT.

The chain has TRBV28 and TRBJ2-7, with 9 positions matching TRBD1. Looked up from germline, CDR1 is MDHEN and CDR2 is SYDVKM. V dropped 6 bases and J dropped 3; count of bases not matched to a gene: 9. There are 15 residues in the CDR3. CDR3 DNA: TGTGCCAGCAGGTCACCGGGACAGGGTTACTACGAGCAGTACTTC. Its protein product is CASRSPGQGYYEQYF.

As regards this clone: Other DNA variants within this sample encode the same CDR3. V and J are TRBV12-3 or TRBV12-4 and TRBJ2-7; a weak D match, TRBD1 (6 bases). This CDR3 spans 13 amino acids. Trimming removed 3 bases from V and 2 bases from J, with 8 bases in between. CDR3 nucleotides: TGTGCCAGCAGTTTCGCAGGGGCCTACGAGCAGTACTTC. Protein sequence: CASSFAGAYEQYF.